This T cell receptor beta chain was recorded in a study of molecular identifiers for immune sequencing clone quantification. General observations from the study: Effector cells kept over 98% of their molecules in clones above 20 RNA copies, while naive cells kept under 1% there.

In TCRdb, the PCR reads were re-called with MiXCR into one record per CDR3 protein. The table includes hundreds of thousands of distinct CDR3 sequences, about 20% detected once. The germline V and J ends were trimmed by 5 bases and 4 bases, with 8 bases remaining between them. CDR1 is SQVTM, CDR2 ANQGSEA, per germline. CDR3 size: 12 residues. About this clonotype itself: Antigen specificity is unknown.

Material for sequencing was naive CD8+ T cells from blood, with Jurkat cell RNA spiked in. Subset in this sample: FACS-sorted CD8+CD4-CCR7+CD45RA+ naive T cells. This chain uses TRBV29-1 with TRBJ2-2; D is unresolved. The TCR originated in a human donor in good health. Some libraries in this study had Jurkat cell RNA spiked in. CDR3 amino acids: CSVFGSTGELFF. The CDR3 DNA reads TGCAGCGTTTTCGGAAGCACCGGGGAGCTGTTTTTT.